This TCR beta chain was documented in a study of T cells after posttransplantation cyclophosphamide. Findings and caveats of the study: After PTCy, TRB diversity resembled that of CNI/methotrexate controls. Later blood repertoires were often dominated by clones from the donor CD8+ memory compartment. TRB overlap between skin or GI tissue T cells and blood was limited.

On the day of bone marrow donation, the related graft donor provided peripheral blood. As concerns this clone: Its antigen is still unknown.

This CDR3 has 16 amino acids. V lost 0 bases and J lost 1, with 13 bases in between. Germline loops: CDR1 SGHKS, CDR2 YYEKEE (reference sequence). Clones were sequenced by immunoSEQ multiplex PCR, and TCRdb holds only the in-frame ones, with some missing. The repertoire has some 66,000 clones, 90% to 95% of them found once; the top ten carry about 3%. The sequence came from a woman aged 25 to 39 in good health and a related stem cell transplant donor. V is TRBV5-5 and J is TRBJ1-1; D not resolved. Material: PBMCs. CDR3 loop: CASSLGFAYQNTEAFF. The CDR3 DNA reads TGTGCCAGCAGCTTGGGTTTTGCGTATCAGAACACTGAAGCTTTCTTT.